These T cell receptor beta chains were read from a single sample in a study of blood T cell repertoires in COVID-19. Profiling relied on immunoSEQ multiplex PCR, and the TCRdb table lists in-frame clones only, not all of them. Of about 43,000 clones listed, around four fifths are singletons. The sequencing input was peripheral blood. The receptors come from a woman of 80 years or more with acute or convalescent COVID-19. The CDR3 runs from the conserved cysteine through the conserved F or W. Each record gives: V gene, CDR3 length, clone size, D gene, J gene, CDR3 DNA, CDR3 protein. The D gene is left open where the match is weak. A row's size may be missing; if present it is once, few, many or a size class.

TRBV24-1	19	NA	NA	TRBJ1-1	TGTGCCACCAGTGATTTCTTTACCTTGGTCAGGGCGCTGAACACTGAAGCTTTCTTT	CATSDFFTLVRALNTEAFF
TRBV19	15	NA	NA	TRBJ2-5	TGTGCCAGTAGTATACGTGGCAGGGCTACGGAGACCCAGTACTTC	CASSIRGRATETQYF
TRBV5-1	15	NA	TRBD1	TRBJ2-1	TGCGCCAGCAGCTTGGGGACAGGGTTCGGGGATGAGCAGTTCTTC	CASSLGTGFGDEQFF
TRBV5-1	14	NA	NA	TRBJ2-2	TGCGCCAGCAGCCTCAACACGAACACCGGGGAGCTGTTTTTT	CASSLNTNTGELFF
TRBV5-8	14	NA	NA	TRBJ1-2	TGTGCCAGCAGCTTGGGGCAGCGCAGGGTTGGCTACACCTTC	CASSLGQRRVGYTF
TRBV11-3	16	NA	TRBD2	TRBJ2-3	TGTGCCAGCAGCATCGGGACTAGCAGTTACACAGATACGCAGTATTTT	CASSIGTSSYTDTQYF
TRBV30	13	once	NA	TRBJ1-1	TGTGCCTGGTCACAGGGTCTGAACACTGAAGCTTTCTTT	CAWSQGLNTEAFF
TRBV11-2	13	NA	NA	TRBJ2-5	TGTGCCAGCAGTCCTAGGCTGTCGGAGACCCAGTACTTC	CASSPRLSETQYF
TRBV24-1	18	NA	NA	TRBJ2-1	TGTGCCACCAGTGAAACCCCATCCAGTTCAAGCTCCTACAATGAGCAGTTCTTC	CATSETPSSSSSYNEQFF
TRBV10-1	14	NA	TRBD2	TRBJ2-3	TGCGCCAGCAACGGGAGGGAACCCACAGATACGCAGTATTTT	CASNGREPTDTQYF
TRBV11-3	14	NA	TRBD1	TRBJ1-1	TGTGCCAGCAGCATAACAGGGGTCTTCACTGAAGCTTTCTTT	CASSITGVFTEAFF
TRBV19	12	NA	TRBD2	TRBJ2-5	TGTGCCGCCGGGAGGGCTGAAGAGACCCAGTACTTC	CAAGRAEETQYF
TRBV6-2/TRBV6-3	15	NA	NA	TRBJ2-3	TGTGCCAGCACCCCAGGTGGAGGGTGGGGAGATACGCAGTATTTT	CASTPGGGWGDTQYF
TRBV10-3	13	few	TRBD1	TRBJ2-7	TGTGCCATTCGGAGAGACAGGGACCACGAGCAGTACTTC	CAIRRDRDHEQYF
TRBV5-8	15	NA	TRBD2	TRBJ2-3	TGTGCCAGCAGCTGGAGGGGACTAAACACAGATACGCAGTATTTT	CASSWRGLNTDTQYF
TRBV6-5	15	NA	TRBD1	TRBJ2-5	TGTGCCAGCAGCCGACCCGGACAGGGTGAAGAGACCCAGTACTTC	CASSRPGQGEETQYF
TRBV3-1/TRBV3-2	14	NA	NA	TRBJ1-3	TGTGCCAGCAGCCGACAGGCAACTGGAAACACCATATATTTT	CASSRQATGNTIYF
TRBV5-6	16	NA	TRBD1	TRBJ1-2	TGTGCCAGCAGCCCCATGTTGAAGGGGGCTTTAGATGGCTACACCTTC	CASSPMLKGALDGYTF
TRBV11-3	14	NA	NA	TRBJ2-2	TGTGCCAGCAGCTTGGAGGGGGCCGGCGGGGAGCTGTTTTTT	CASSLEGAGGELFF
TRBV10-3	17	NA	TRBD2	TRBJ2-3	TGTGCCATCAAACCGGGACTAGCGGGGATCAGCACAGATACGCAGTATTTT	CAIKPGLAGISTDTQYF
TRBV5-1	16	NA	TRBD2	TRBJ2-5	TGCGCCAGCGGGAATAGCGGGGGGCCCCGGGGAGAGACCCAGTACTTC	CASGNSGGPRGETQYF
TRBV2	14	NA	NA	TRBJ2-5	TGTGCCAGCGGGTCCAGGGGTCGGGGAGAGACCCAGTACTTC	CASGSRGRGETQYF
TRBV7-2	14	NA	NA	TRBJ1-2	TGTGCCAGCAGCCCAGTTCAGGGGCGGAATGGCTACACCTTC	CASSPVQGRNGYTF
TRBV30	12	once	TRBD1	TRBJ1-1	TGTGCCTGGAGTGCTACAGGGGGTGAAGCTTTCTTT	CAWSATGGEAFF
TRBV5-1	17	NA	TRBD1	TRBJ1-3	TGCGCCAGCAGCCCAGACCCGACAGGGATTACTGGAAACACCATATATTTT	CASSPDPTGITGNTIYF
TRBV5-1	15	NA	TRBD1	TRBJ1-3	TGCGCCAGCAGCTTGATAGGACAGGGAGGAAACACCATATATTTT	CASSLIGQGGNTIYF
TRBV14	13	NA	TRBD1	TRBJ1-2	TGTGCCAGCAGCCCGGGACAGCACTATGGCTACACCTTC	CASSPGQHYGYTF
TRBV18	15	NA	NA	TRBJ1-3	TGTGCCAGCTCAGTAACAGACGGCCCTGGAAACACCATATATTTT	CASSVTDGPGNTIYF
TRBV6-5	15	NA	NA	TRBJ1-1	TGTGCCAGCAGTTACGTTCCATTTCCGAACACTGAAGCTTTCTTT	CASSYVPFPNTEAFF
TRBV6-1	11	NA	NA	TRBJ1-1	TGTGCCAGTTCCCGAGACACTGAAGCTTTCTTT	CASSRDTEAFF
TRBV18	16	NA	TRBD1	TRBJ2-3	TGTGCCAGCTCACTAAGATCCGGGACAGGCACAGATACGCAGTATTTT	CASSLRSGTGTDTQYF
TRBV11-3	13	NA	NA	TRBJ1-6	TGTGCCAGCAGCTTAGAAGCGAATTCACCCCTCCACTTT	CASSLEANSPLHF
TRBV6-2/TRBV6-3	16	once	TRBD2	TRBJ2-3	TGTGCCAGCAGTAAGGGACTAGCGGGTAGCACAGATACGCAGTATTTT	CASSKGLAGSTDTQYF
TRBV20-1	13	NA	NA	TRBJ1-5	TGCAGTTCTAGTCTCGGGGGGGATCAGCCCCAGCATTTT	CSSSLGGDQPQHF
TRBV5-1	15	few	NA	TRBJ2-7	TGCGCCAGCAGCCAGGGCAGCTTTAGCTCCTACGAGCAGTACTTC	CASSQGSFSSYEQYF
TRBV27	16	NA	TRBD1	TRBJ1-6	TGTGCCAGCAGTCCCCCTCCGGGACAGGGGAAATCACCCCTCCACTTT	CASSPPPGQGKSPLHF
TRBV14	15	NA	TRBD2	TRBJ2-1	TGTGCCAGCAGCCAAGATCTCGGCGGGGGGGATGAGCAGTTCTTC	CASSQDLGGGDEQFF
TRBV10-2	15	NA	TRBD2	TRBJ2-5	TGCGCCAGCAGCTTCCCTAGCGGGGGGAAAGAGACCCAGTACTTC	CASSFPSGGKETQYF
TRBV25-1	16	NA	NA	TRBJ1-1	TGTGCCAGCAGTGAATTTTCGGGAACGGACCGCGGTATAGCTTTCTTT	CASSEFSGTDRGIAFF
TRBV4-1	17	once	TRBD1	TRBJ2-5	TGCGCCAGCAGCCAATTTGCGACAGGGGGGTACCAAGAGACCCAGTACTTC	CASSQFATGGYQETQYF